Here is one TCR beta chain with its context. The assay was immunoSEQ multiplex PCR, and TCRdb's table has in-frame clones only and misses some. The sample has 80,000 to 100,000 clones; 70% to 90% are singletons. The data stem from a study of blood T cell repertoires in COVID-19. The wider study: There were acute and convalescent COVID-19 samples, and they came from the United States, Italy and Spain. Sources were T cells, B-cell-depleted T cells, or PBMCs; the material itself was cDNA or gDNA.

Trimming cost V 4 bases and J 9 bases; bases outside gene matches: 10. CDR1 is MDHEN, CDR2 SYDVKM, per germline. There are 15 residues in the CDR3. The genes are TRBV28 and TRBJ1-1; TRBD1 agrees at 11 bases. This sequence originates from a woman older than 75 with acute or convalescent COVID-19. What was sequenced was peripheral blood. The CDR3 loop is CASSSPRTGGVKAFF. CDR3 DNA: TGTGCCAGCAGTTCTCCCCGGACAGGGGGCGTTAAAGCTTTCTTT.